The TCR beta chain described here comes from a study of T cell repertoires in aging, cancer and after chemotherapy. Study at large: The whole study produced a dataset of roughly 8.6 million TCR reads.

TRB rearrangements spanning V, D and J were amplified using mixed TRB-A/B primers. A single record per CDR3 protein comes from TCRdb applying MiXCR to the multiplex PCR reads. The sample gives approximately 1,300 distinct CDR3 sequences, 25% to 30% of which show up once; 81% is in the top ten. The template was genomic DNA from peripheral blood, not RNA. V lost 2 bases and J 1 base, leaving 13 bases between the germline ends. This CDR3 contains 16 residues. Germline V gene data show CDR1 as SGHTA and CDR2 as FQGNSA. This clonotype was picked up a small number of times. Input material: blood. The receptor was derived from a human donor with a blood cancer. The gene calls are TRBV7-2 and TRBJ2-3, with D tentatively TRBD1 or TRBD2 (5 bases each). DNA of the CDR3: TGTGCCAGCAGCTTAATCCCGGGGCACCGCACAGATACGCAGTATTTT. This encodes CASSLIPGHRTDTQYF.